These 22 T cell receptor beta chains share one sample of origin, sequenced in a study of cytomegalovirus exposure and HLA in healthy donors. Both 60 Vbeta primers and 13 Jbeta primers went into the PCR. Using immunoSEQ multiplex PCR, the repertoire was profiled, and TCRdb retains in-frame clones only, with some absent. In the table there are approximately 190,000 clones, around 83% of which are singletons. Material for sequencing was PBMCs. These receptors all stem from a man aged 40-50 years in good health and CMV-seropositive.

The chain joins TRBV10-3 to TRBJ1-2; D is perhaps TRBD1 (6 bases). With 2 bases removed from V and 6 bases from J, the gap between germline ends came to 16 bases. The CDR3 loop spans 15 amino acids. CDR1 ENHRY and CDR2 SYGVKD come from the germline V gene. The CDR3, as DNA: TGTGCCATCAGTGAGGGGGACCGACAGGTAGATGGCTACACCTTC. It translates to CAISEGDRQVDGYTF.

This chain links TRBV7-2 with TRBJ2-1, with 10 bases fitting TRBD1. CDR1 is SGHTA and CDR2 is FQGNSA in the germline V gene. CDR3 length: 16 amino acids. The V and J ends lost 2 bases and 4 bases, in that order; junction bases with no gene match: 5. The CDR3 region is CASSLTGTGAYNEQFF. CDR3 bases: TGTGCCAGCAGCTTAACCGGGACAGGGGCGTACAATGAGCAGTTCTTC.

As regards this clone: The germline gene is not matched at one end of the junction; a read error may be the cause. The chain is built from TRBV7-9 and TRBJ2-7; TRBD1 agrees at 9 bases. The germline V gene encodes CDR1 SEHNR and CDR2 FQNEAQ (reference sequence). This CDR3 region has 16 residues. The DNA of the CDR3 is TGTTCCAGCAACCTGAATGGGGGACAGGGTAGCGACGAGCAGTACTTC. It encodes CSSNLNGGQGSDEQYF.

V and J are TRBV4-1 and TRBJ1-5; D is unresolved. The CDR3 runs 14 residues. Trimming removed 3 bases at V and 4 bases at J, with 10 bases between. The germline V gene has CDR1 MGHRA and CDR2 YSYEKL. DNA for the CDR3: TGCGCCAGCAGCCAGATACTAGGGAATCAGCCCCAGCATTTT. As protein: CASSQILGNQPQHF.

This chain connects TRBV6-1 to TRBJ1-4, with D hard to call. CDR3 length equals 15 residues. V was cut by 4 bases and J by 0 bases, with 9 bases left in between. Germline V gene data show CDR1 as MNHNS and CDR2 as SASEGT. The CDR3 here is CASSAPRATNEKLFF. In DNA, the CDR3 is TGTGCCAGCAGTGCCCCGCGTGCAACTAATGAAAAACTGTTTTTT.

This clone appeared once. V is TRBV27 and J is TRBJ2-5; a possible D gene is TRBD2 (6 bases). V lost 3 bases and J 5 bases, leaving 13 bases between the germline ends. This CDR3 has 14 amino acids. CDR1 is MNHEY, CDR2 SMNVEV, per germline (reference sequence). The CDR3 is CASSLEGSWETQYF. The CDR3 DNA follows: TGTGCCAGCAGTTTGGAGGGTTCGTGGGAGACCCAGTACTTC.

The chain combines TRBV2 with TRBJ1-4; D is perhaps TRBD1 (5 bases). The CDR3 totals 15 residues. The germline gives CDR1 SNHLY, CDR2 FYNNEI. V gave up 8 bases and J gave up 6 bases, with 19 bases separating them. This CDR3 is CASSKYDSSYEKLFF. The CDR3 nucleotides are TGTGCCAGCTCCAAATACGACAGTTCCTATGAAAAACTGTTTTTT.

The rearrangement joins TRBV27 to TRBJ2-5; the match to TRBD1 covers 8 bases. Germline V gene lookup returns CDR1 MNHEY and CDR2 SMNVEV (reference sequence). The CDR3 runs 13 residues. V was clipped by 5 bases and J by 3 bases; unmatched bases: 2. The CDR3 is CASSPTGEETQYF. The CDR3 coding sequence is TGTGCCAGCAGTCCGACAGGGGAAGAGACCCAGTACTTC.

The chain has TRBV5-5 and TRBJ2-3, with D tentatively TRBD2 (5 bases). The CDR3 loop spans 15 amino acids. Germline V lookup: CDR1 SGHKS, CDR2 YYEKEE (reference sequence). V gave up 6 bases and J gave up 1 base, with 15 bases separating them. The CDR3 reads CASMGRLAGTDTQYF. For the CDR3, the DNA is TGTGCCAGCATGGGTCGGCTAGCCGGCACAGATACGCAGTATTTT.

This chain links TRBV7-2 with TRBJ2-6; a weak D match, TRBD1 (6 bases). The V gene's germline CDR1 is SGHTA and CDR2 FQGNSA. Trimming stripped 7 bases from V and 3 bases from J, with 13 bases between. This CDR3 spans 15 amino acids. CDR3 sequence reads: CASIPGVFGANVLTF. The CDR3, as DNA: TGTGCCAGCATACCAGGGGTATTTGGGGCCAACGTCCTGACTTTC.

The CDR3 DNA is TGTGCCAGCGCAGCGGGAGGGCCTACCGGGGAGCTGTTTTTT. Translating it yields CASAAGGPTGELFF. The genes are TRBV7-3 and TRBJ2-2; 10 bases fit TRBD2. Germline V gives CDR1 SGHTA, CDR2 FQGTGA. The length of the CDR3 is 14 residues. With V trimmed by 8 bases and J by 5 bases, 5 bases remained unmatched.

The sample holds one count of this clone. The chain links TRBV9 to TRBJ2-7; 9 nucleotides match TRBD1. Looked up from germline, CDR1 is SGDLS and CDR2 is YYNGEE. CDR3 length: 16 residues. V was pared by 4 bases and J by 2 bases, with 10 bases of the junction left unmatched. The CDR3 sequence: CASSTHGGTGPYEQYF. The CDR3 DNA is TGTGCCAGCAGCACCCATGGGGGGACAGGGCCCTACGAGCAGTACTTC.

This clone was seen only a few times. The chain employs TRBV19 and TRBJ2-3; 7 bases map to TRBD2. Germline lookup yields CDR1 LNHDA and CDR2 SQIVND (reference sequence). Unmatched junction bases numbered 6, after V lost 3 bases and J lost 3 bases. The CDR3 is made up of 15 amino acids. For the CDR3, the DNA is TGTGCCAGTAGTATGGGAGGGTTTGATACAGATACGCAGTATTTT. It codes for CASSMGGFDTDTQYF.

V gene TRBV5-5 combines with J gene TRBJ2-1; 10 nucleotides match TRBD2. Germline V gene data show CDR1 as SGHKS and CDR2 as YYEKEE (reference sequence). This CDR3 spans 16 amino acids. After removal of 3 bases from V and 4 bases from J, the junction contained 7 bases not matched to a gene. The CDR3 sequence is CASSSLLAGSYNEQFF. The CDR3, as DNA: TGTGCCAGCAGCTCTTTACTAGCGGGGAGTTACAATGAGCAGTTCTTC.

This rearrangement joins TRBV13 to TRBJ1-4; a possible D gene is TRBD1 (6 bases). The germline V gene encodes CDR1 PRHDT and CDR2 FYEKMQ (reference sequence). V was trimmed by 4 bases and J by 5 bases, leaving 11 bases between them. The CDR3 runs to 14 residues. CDR3 DNA sequence: TGTGCCAGCAGCTCCAGGGGACCCAATGAAAAACTGTTTTTT. Translated: CASSSRGPNEKLFF.

This chain links TRBV10-3 with TRBJ1-5; TRBD1 might be the D (6 bases). The CDR3 has 16 amino acids. V lost 0 bases and J lost 2, with 11 bases in between. Germline V gives CDR1 ENHRY, CDR2 SYGVKD. The CDR3 spells CAISESWGGGNQPQHF. CDR3 coding DNA: TGTGCCATCAGTGAGTCTTGGGGGGGCGGCAATCAGCCCCAGCATTTT.

The chain couples TRBV18 to TRBJ2-7; D is possibly TRBD2 (5 bases). Germline loops: CDR1 KGHSH, CDR2 LQKENI. V was clipped by 3 bases and J by 5 bases, with 8 bases between them. The CDR3 runs 12 residues. The DNA for the CDR3 is TGTGCCAGCTCACCTATGGGAGACGAGCAGTACTTC. Protein product: CASSPMGDEQYF.

The genes are TRBV7-2 and TRBJ1-1, with 7 bases aligning to TRBD1. The germline CDR1 and CDR2 sequences are SGHTA and FQGNSA. J was trimmed by 0 bases and V by 0 bases; bases with no gene match: 7. CDR3 length: 17 amino acids. As DNA, the CDR3 is TGTGCCAGCAGCTTAGCAGGGGGCAAGGTGATGAACACTGAAGCTTTCTTT. Translated, it gives CASSLAGGKVMNTEAFF.

The chain recombines TRBV11-2 with TRBJ1-4, with TRBD1 identical over 9 bases. The CDR3 runs 14 residues. V dropped 5 bases and J dropped 8; count of bases not matched to a gene: 6. Germline CDR1 reads SGHAT; CDR2 reads FQNNGV. CDR3 region: CASSVTGGGEKLFF. CDR3 coding DNA: TGTGCCAGCAGCGTTACAGGGGGCGGAGAAAAACTGTTTTTT.

The V call is TRBV5-1, the J call TRBJ2-2, with D hard to call. The germline gives CDR1 SGHRS, CDR2 YFSETQ. The V end lost 4 bases, the J end lost 0 bases, and 13 bases lay between the germline ends. The CDR3 totals 16 residues. CDR3 in amino acids: CASSILTFSNTGELFF. The CDR3 nucleotides read TGCGCCAGCAGCATCCTGACTTTCTCGAACACCGGGGAGCTGTTTTTT.

This clone was seen only a few times. The V call is TRBV6-1, the J call TRBJ1-4, with 7 bases lining up with TRBD1. Trimming took 4 bases from V and 8 from J; bases not matched to a gene: 13. Per the germline V gene, CDR1 is MNHNS and CDR2 is SASEGT. The CDR3 totals 16 residues. CDR3 in amino acids: CASSARQGGIEEKLFF. In DNA, the CDR3 is TGTGCCAGCAGTGCCCGACAGGGCGGAATAGAAGAAAAACTGTTTTTT.

CDR3 coding DNA: TGCGCCAGCAGCCCTATGGGGGGGTTCCAAGAGACCCAGTACTTC. Its protein product is CASSPMGGFQETQYF. The chain recombines TRBV5-1 with TRBJ2-5; TRBD2 aligns across 7 bases. J lost 1 base, V lost 4 bases, and 7 bases had no gene match. CDR3 length: 15 amino acids. Germline lookup yields CDR1 SGHRS and CDR2 YFSETQ.